This T cell receptor beta chain originates from a study of T and B cells in COVID-19 patients. Study summary: The recovered patients had mostly mild to moderate COVID-19 with outpatient management.

Blood genomic DNA input for TRB amplification was about 250-500 ng. BIOMED2 TRB-A/B primer pools were used in multiplex TRB PCR. TCRdb passed the multiplex PCR reads through MiXCR, listing each CDR3 protein once. The profile shows around 13,000 distinct CDR3 sequences, 25% of them singletons. The germline gives CDR1 SGHRS, CDR2 YFSETQ. The CDR3 covers 16 residues. The sample holds one count of this clonotype. Its ends do not fully match the called genes, so a read error is possible. Sample: blood. The clonotype comes from a human donor who had recovered from COVID-19. J is TRBJ2-3 and V is TRBV5-1; 15 positions agree with TRBD2. The CDR3: CASSLGLAGGSDTQYF. For the CDR3, the DNA is TGTGCCAGCAGCCTGGGACTAGCGGGGGGCTCAGATACGCAGTATTTT.